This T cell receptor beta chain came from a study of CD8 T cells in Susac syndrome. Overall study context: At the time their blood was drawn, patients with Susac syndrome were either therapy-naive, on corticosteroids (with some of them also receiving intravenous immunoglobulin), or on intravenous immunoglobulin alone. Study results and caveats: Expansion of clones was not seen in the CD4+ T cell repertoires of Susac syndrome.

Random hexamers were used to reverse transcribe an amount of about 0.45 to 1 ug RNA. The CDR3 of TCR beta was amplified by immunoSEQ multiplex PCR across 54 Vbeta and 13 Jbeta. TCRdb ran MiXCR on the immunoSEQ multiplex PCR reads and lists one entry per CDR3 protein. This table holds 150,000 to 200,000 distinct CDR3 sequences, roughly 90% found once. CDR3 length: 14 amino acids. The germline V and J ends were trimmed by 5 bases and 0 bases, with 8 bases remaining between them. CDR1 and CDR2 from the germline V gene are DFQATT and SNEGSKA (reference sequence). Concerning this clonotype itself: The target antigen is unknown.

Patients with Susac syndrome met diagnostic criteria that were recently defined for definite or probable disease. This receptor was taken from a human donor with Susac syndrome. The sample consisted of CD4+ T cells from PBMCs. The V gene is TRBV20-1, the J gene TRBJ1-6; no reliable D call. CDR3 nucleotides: TGCAGTGCTTTAGACGGCTCCTATAATTCACCCCTCCACTTT. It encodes CSALDGSYNSPLHF.